This TCR beta chain stems from a study of blood T cell repertoires in COVID-19. Generated by immunoSEQ multiplex PCR, the TCRdb table keeps only in-frame clones and is missing some. The repertoire consists of about 200,000 clones, with around nine tenths occurring once and the leading ten covering under 2%. V was trimmed by 2 bases and J by 5 bases, leaving 7 bases between them. This CDR3 has 13 amino acids. Per the germline V gene, CDR1 is MNHNS and CDR2 is SASEGT. Sequencing used peripheral blood. This chain uses TRBV6-1 with TRBJ2-1; D gene ambiguous. This clonotype was sampled from a man younger than 35 with active or convalescent COVID-19. CDR3: CASSEYRNNEQFF. DNA for the CDR3: TGTGCCAGCAGTGAATACAGAAACAATGAGCAGTTCTTC.